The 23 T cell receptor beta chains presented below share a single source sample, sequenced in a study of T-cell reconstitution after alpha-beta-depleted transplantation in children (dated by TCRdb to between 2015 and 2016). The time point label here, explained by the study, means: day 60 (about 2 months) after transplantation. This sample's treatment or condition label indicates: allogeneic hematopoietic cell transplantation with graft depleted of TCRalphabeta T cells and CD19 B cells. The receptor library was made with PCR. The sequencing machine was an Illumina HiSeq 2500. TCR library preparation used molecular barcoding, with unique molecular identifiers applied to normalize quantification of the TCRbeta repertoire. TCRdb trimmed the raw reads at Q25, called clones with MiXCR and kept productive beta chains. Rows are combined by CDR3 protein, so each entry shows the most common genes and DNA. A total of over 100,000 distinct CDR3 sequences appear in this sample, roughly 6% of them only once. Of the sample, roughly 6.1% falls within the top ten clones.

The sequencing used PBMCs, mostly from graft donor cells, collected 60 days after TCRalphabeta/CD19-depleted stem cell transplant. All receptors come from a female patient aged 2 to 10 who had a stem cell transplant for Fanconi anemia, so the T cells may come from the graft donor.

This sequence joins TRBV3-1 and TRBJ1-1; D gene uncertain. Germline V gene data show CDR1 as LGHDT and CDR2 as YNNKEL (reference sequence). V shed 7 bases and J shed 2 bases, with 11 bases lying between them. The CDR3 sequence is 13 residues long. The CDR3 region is CASTGLSNTEAFF. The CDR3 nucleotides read TGTGCCAGCACAGGACTCAGTAACACTGAAGCTTTCTTT.

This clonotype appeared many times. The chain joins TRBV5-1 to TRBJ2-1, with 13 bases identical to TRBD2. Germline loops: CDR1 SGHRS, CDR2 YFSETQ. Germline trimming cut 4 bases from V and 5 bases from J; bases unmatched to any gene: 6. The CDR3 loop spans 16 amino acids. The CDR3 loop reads CASSRTGTSGNNEQFF. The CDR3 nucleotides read TGCGCCAGCAGCCGGACCGGGACTAGCGGGAACAATGAGCAGTTCTTC.

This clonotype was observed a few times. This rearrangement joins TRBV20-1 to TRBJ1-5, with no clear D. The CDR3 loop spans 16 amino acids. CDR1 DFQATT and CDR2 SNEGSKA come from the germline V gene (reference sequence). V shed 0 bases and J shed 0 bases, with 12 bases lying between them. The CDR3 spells CSARDGQAYSNQPQHF. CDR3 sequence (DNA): TGCAGTGCTAGAGATGGCCAGGCCTATAGCAATCAGCCCCAGCATTTT.

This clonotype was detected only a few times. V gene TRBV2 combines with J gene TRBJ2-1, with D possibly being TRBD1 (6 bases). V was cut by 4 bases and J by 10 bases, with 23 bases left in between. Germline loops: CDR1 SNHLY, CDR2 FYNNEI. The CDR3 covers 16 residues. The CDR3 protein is CASSVGTPGTNREQFF. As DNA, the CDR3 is TGTGCCAGCAGTGTAGGGACACCCGGGACCAACCGAGAGCAGTTCTTC. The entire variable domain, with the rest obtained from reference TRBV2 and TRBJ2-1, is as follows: EPEVTQTPSHQVTQMGQEVILRCVPISNHLYFYWYRQILGQKVEFLVSFYNNEISEKSEIFDDQFSVERPDGSNFTLKIRSTKLEDSAMYFCASSVGTPGTNREQFFGPGTRLTVL.

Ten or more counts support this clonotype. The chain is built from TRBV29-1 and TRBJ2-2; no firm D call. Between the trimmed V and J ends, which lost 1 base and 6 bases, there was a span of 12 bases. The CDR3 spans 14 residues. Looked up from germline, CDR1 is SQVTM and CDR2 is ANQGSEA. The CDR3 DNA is TGCAGCGTTGAAGGGATAGCTCGGGCCGGGGAGCTGTTTTTT. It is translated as CSVEGIARAGELFF.

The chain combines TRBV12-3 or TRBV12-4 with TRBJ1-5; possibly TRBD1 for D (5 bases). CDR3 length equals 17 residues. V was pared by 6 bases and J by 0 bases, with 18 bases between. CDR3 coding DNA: TGTGCCAGCAGCTTGGGTGACAGCGCTTATAGCAATCAGCCCCAGCATTTT. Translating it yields CASSLGDSAYSNQPQHF.

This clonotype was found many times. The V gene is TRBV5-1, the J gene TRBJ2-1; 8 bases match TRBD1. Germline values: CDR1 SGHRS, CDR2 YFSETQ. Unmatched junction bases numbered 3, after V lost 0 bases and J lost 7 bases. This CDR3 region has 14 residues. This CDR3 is CASSLGQGRNEQFF. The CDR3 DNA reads TGCGCCAGCAGCTTGGGACAGGGGAGGAATGAGCAGTTCTTC.

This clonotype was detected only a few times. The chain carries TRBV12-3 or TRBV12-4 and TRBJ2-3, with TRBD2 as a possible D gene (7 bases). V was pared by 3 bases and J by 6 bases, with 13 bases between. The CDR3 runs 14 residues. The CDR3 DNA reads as TGTGCCAGCAGTTTGGGGGGGCAGGGGGATACGCAGTATTTT. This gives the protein CASSLGGQGDTQYF.

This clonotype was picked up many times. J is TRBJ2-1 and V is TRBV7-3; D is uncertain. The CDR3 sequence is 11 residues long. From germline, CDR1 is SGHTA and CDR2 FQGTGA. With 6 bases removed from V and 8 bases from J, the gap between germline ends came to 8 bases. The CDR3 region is CASSVGDEQFF. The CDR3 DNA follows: TGTGCCAGCAGTGTTGGGGATGAGCAGTTCTTC.

CDR3 nucleotides: TGTGCCAGCAGCTTTTGGACAGGGAGGCACGAGCAGTACTTC. As protein: CASSFWTGRHEQYF. The rearrangement links TRBV13 to TRBJ2-7, with TRBD1 matching over 8 bases. J lost 5 bases, V lost 3 bases, and 6 bases had no gene match. The CDR3 is 14 amino acids. CDR1 is PRHDT, CDR2 FYEKMQ, per germline (reference sequence).

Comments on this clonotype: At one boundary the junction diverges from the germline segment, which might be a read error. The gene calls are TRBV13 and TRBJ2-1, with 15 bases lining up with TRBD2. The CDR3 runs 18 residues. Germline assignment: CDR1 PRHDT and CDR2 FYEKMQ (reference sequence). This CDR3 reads CAISPPGLAGGSYNEQFF. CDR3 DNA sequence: TGTGCCATCAGCCCCCCGGGACTAGCGGGGGGCTCATACAATGAGCAGTTCTTC.

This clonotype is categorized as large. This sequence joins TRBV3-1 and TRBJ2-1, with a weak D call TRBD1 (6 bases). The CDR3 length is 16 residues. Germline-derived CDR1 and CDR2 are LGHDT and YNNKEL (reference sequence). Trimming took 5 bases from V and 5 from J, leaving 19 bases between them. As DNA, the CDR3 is TGTGCCAGCAGCAGAAGGGGGTTGGGGAAGGACAATGAGCAGTTCTTC. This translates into CASSRRGLGKDNEQFF.

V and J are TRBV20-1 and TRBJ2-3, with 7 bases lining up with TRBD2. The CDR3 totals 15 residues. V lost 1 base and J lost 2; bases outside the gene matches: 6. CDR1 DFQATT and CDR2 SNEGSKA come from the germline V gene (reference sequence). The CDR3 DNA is TGCAGTGCTAGAGCGGGGACTACCATCACAGATACGCAGTATTTT. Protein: CSARAGTTITDTQYF.

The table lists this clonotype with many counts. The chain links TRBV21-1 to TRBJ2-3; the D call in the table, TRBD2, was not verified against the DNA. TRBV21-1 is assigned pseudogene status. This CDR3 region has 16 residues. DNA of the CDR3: TGTGCCAGCAGCAAAGGCGGGACTACTTATGTGGATACGCAGTATTTT. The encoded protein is CASSKGGTTYVDTQYF.

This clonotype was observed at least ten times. The DNA for the CDR3 is TGTGCCAGCAGTCGGGACTTGGCCTACAATGAGCAGTTCTTC. Its protein is CASSRDLAYNEQFF. The rearrangement uses TRBV5-5 and TRBJ2-1, with a possible D match to TRBD2 (6 bases). The germline CDR1 and CDR2 sequences are SGHKS and YYEKEE (reference sequence). Trimming removed 5 bases from V and 2 bases from J, with 11 bases in between. The CDR3 is made up of 14 amino acids.

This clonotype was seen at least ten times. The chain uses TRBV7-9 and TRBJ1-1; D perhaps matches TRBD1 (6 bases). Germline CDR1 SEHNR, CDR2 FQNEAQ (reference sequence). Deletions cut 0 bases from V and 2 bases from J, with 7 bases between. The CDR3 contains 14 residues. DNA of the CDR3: TGTGCCAGCAGCTTAGCGGGGGCAAACACTGAAGCTTTCTTT. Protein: CASSLAGANTEAFF. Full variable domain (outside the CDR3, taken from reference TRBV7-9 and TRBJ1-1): DTGVSQNPRHKITKRGQNVTFRCDPISEHNRLYWYRQTLGQGPEFLTYFQNEAQLEKSRLLSDRFSAERPKGSFSTLEIQRTEQGDSAMYLCASSLAGANTEAFFGQGTRLTVV.

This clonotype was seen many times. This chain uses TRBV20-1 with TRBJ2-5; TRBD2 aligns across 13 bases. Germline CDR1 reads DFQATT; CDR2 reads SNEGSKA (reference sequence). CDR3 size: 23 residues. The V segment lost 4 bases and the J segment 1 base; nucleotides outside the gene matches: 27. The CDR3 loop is CSAIPDDPLTSGREEAFQETQYF. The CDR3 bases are TGCAGTGCTATTCCAGATGATCCGTTAACTAGCGGGAGGGAAGAAGCCTTCCAAGAGACCCAGTACTTC.

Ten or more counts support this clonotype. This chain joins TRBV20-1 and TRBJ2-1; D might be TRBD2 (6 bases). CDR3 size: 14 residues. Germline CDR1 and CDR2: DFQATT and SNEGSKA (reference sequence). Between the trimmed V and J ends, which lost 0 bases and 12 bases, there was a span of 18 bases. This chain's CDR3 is CSARDWADPEGQFF. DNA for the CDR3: TGCAGTGCTAGAGATTGGGCGGACCCGGAGGGGCAGTTCTTC.

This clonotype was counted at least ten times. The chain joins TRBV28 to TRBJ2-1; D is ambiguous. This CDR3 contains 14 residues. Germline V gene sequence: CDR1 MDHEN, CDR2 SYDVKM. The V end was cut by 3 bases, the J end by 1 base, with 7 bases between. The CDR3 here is CASSLRSSYNEQFF. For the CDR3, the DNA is TGTGCCAGCAGTTTGAGGAGTTCCTACAATGAGCAGTTCTTC.

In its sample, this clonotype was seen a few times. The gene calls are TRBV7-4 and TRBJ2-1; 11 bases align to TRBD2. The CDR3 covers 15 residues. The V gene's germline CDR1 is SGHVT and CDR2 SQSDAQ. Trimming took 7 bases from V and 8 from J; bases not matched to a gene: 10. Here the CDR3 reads CASKNSGGAGHEQFF. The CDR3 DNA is TGTGCCAGCAAGAATAGCGGGGGGGCGGGGCATGAGCAGTTCTTC.

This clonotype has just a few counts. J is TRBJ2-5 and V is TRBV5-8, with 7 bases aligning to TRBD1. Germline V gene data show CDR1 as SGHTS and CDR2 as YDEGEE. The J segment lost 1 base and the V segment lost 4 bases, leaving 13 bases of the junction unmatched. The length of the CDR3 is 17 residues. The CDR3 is CASSPGQTLTPQETQYF. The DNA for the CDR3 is TGTGCCAGCAGCCCGGGACAGACGTTAACCCCCCAAGAGACCCAGTACTTC.

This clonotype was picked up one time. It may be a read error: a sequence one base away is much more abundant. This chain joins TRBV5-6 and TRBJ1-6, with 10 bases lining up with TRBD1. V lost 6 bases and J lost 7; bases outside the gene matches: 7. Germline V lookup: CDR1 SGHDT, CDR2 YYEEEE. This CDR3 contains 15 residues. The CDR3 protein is CASILWTGGNSPLHF. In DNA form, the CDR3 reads TGTGCCAGCATCCTATGGACAGGGGGAAATTCACCCCTCCACTTT.

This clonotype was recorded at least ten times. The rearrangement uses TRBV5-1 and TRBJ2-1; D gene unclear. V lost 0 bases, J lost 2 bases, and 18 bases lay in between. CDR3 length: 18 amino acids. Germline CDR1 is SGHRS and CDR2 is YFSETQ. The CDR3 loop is CASSLARLSVVTYNEQFF. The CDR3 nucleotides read TGCGCCAGCAGCTTGGCAAGATTGTCGGTCGTGACCTACAATGAGCAGTTCTTC.